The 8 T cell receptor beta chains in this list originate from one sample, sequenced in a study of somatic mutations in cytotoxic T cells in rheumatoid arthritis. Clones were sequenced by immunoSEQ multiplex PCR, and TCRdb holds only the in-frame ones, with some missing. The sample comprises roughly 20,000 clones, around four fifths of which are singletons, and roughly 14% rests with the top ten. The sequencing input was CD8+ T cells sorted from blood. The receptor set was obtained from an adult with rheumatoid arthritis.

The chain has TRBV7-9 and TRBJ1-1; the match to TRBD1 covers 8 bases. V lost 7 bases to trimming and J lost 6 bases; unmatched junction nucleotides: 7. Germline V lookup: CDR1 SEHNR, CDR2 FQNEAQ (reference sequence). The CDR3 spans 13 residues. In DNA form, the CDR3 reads TGTGCCAGCACTGGAGTGACAGGGGCTGAAGCTTTCTTT. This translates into CASTGVTGAEAFF.

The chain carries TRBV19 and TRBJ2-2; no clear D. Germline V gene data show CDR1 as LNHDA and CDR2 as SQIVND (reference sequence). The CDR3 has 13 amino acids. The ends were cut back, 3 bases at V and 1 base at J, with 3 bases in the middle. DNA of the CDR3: TGTGCCAGTAGTATGGGGAACACCGGGGAGCTGTTTTTT. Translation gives CASSMGNTGELFF. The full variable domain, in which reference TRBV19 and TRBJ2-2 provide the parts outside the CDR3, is DGGITQSPKYLFRKEGQNVTLSCEQNLNHDAMYWYRQDPGQGLRLIYYSQIVNDFQKGDIAEGYSVSREKKESFPLTVTSAQKNPTAFYLCASSMGNTGELFFGEGSRLTVL.

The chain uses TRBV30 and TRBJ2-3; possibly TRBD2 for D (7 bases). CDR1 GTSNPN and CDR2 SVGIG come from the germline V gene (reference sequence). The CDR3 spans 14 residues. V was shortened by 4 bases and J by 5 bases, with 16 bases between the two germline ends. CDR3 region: CAWNPRGRGDTQYF. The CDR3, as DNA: TGTGCCTGGAATCCAAGGGGGAGGGGAGATACGCAGTATTTT.

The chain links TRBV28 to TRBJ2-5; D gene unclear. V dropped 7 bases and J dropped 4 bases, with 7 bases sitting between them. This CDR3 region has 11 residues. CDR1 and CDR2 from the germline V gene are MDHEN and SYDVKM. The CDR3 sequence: CASMFRETQYF. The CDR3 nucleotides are TGTGCCAGCATGTTTCGAGAGACCCAGTACTTC.

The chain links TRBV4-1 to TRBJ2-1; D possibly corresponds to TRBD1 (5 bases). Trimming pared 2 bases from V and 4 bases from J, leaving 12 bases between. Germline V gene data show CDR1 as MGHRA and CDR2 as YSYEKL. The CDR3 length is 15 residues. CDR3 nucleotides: TGCGCCAGCAGCCAAAAACAGGACCTTTACAATGAGCAGTTCTTC. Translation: CASSQKQDLYNEQFF.

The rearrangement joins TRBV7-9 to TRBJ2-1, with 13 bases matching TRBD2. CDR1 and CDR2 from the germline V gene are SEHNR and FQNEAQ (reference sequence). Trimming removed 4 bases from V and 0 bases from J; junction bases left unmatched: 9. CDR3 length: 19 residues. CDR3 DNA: TGTGCCAGCAGCTCACCGGGACTAGCGGGACCCAGCTCCTACAATGAGCAGTTCTTC. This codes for CASSSPGLAGPSSYNEQFF.

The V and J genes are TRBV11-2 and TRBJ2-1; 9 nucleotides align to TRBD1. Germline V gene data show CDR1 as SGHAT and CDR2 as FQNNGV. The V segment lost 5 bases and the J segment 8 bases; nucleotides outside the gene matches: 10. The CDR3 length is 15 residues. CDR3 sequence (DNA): TGTGCCAGCAGCCGAATATTAAGACAGGGGGATGAGCAGTTCTTC. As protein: CASSRILRQGDEQFF.

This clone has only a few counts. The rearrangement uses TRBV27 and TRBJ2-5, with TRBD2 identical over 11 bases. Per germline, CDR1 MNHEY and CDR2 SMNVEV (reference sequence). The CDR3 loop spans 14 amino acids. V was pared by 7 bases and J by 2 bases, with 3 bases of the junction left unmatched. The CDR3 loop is CASTTSGGQETQYF. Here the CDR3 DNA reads TGTGCCAGCACAACTAGCGGGGGACAAGAGACCCAGTACTTC.